Described below is a single T cell receptor (beta chain) sequence and its context. This sample stems from a study of control samples from healthy donors and cancer patients. The CDR3 runs 13 residues. Germline-derived CDR1 and CDR2 are GTSNPN and SVGIG (reference sequence). The V end was cut by 5 bases, the J end by 8 bases, with 18 bases between. Here immunoSEQ multiplex PCR was the method, and the copy in TCRdb shows in-frame clones only, minus some. The sample shows 40,000 to 50,000 clones, approximately 94% of them seen only once. The sequenced sample consisted of blood. The clonotype comes from a man aged 60 to 69 in good health. The J gene is TRBJ1-2, the V gene TRBV30, with D unclear. CDR3 coding DNA: TGTGCCTGGGGACCCGGCGGGGAGGGAGGCTACACCTTC. Translated: CAWGPGGEGGYTF.